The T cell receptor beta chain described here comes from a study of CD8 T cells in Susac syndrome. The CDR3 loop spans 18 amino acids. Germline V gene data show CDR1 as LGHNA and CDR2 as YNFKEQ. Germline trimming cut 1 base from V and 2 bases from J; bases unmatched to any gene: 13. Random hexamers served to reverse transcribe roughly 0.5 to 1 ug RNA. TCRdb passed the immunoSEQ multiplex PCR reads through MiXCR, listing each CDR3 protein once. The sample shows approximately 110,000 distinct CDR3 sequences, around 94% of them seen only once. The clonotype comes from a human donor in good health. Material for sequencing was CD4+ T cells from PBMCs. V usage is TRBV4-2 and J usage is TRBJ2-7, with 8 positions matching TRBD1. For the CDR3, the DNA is TGTGCCAGCAGCCAAGGAGCCCCAGGGGGGACAGGAGCCTACGAGCAGTACTTC. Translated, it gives CASSQGAPGGTGAYEQYF.